Listed below are T cell receptor beta chains from one sample, sequenced in a study of cytomegalovirus exposure and HLA in healthy donors. The method was immunoSEQ multiplex PCR; TCRdb's version includes in-frame clones alone and lacks a portion of them. The sample includes 130,000 to 150,000 clones, 88% of them seen just once. Sequencing was carried out using PBMCs. Every receptor here comes from a woman younger than 30 in good health and CMV-seropositive. The conserved cysteine and the conserved F or W are not part of the CDR3 here.

J gene: TRBJ2-1
V gene: TRBV7-8
CDR3 protein: ASSIGLAGGRGYNEQF

J gene: TRBJ1-4
V gene: TRBV28
CDR3 protein: ASSYRGGEKLF

J gene: TRBJ1-1
V gene: TRBV18
CDR3 protein: ASSPTGSSTEAF

J gene: TRBJ1-1
V gene: TRBV7-3
CDR3 protein: ASSLTGGVAF

J gene: TRBJ2-7
V gene: TRBV15
CDR3 protein: ATRNSRDSYEQY

J gene: TRBJ2-2
V gene: TRBV27
CDR3 protein: ASSELAGGPSGELF

J gene: TRBJ2-7
V gene: TRBV5-4
CDR3 protein: ASSPGLADYEQY

J gene: TRBJ2-7
V gene: TRBV6-5
CDR3 protein: ASSGLAGGFGEQY

J gene: TRBJ2-5
V gene: TRBV29-1
CDR3 protein: SVEKAGTQETQY

J gene: TRBJ2-3
V gene: TRBV5-1
CDR3 protein: ASSLEGQGTDTQY

J gene: TRBJ2-7
V gene: TRBV7-8
CDR3 protein: ASSLGRGSSSYEQY

J gene: TRBJ1-1
V gene: TRBV18
CDR3 protein: ASSPPLRAGHTEAF

J gene: TRBJ2-7
V gene: TRBV5-4
CDR3 protein: ASSRGTVFDNEQY

J gene: TRBJ1-1
V gene: TRBV6-1
CDR3 protein: ASSEGDRGYTEAF

J gene: TRBJ1-2
V gene: TRBV28
CDR3 protein: ASSSGTYGYT

J gene: TRBJ1-5
V gene: TRBV28
CDR3 protein: ASSTTGLGNQPQH